This TCR beta chain stems from a study of T-cell reconstitution after alpha-beta-depleted transplantation in children. At least ten counts were recorded for this clonotype. Its specificity is unknown. CDR3 length equals 15 residues. Germline trimming cut 2 bases from V and 2 bases from J; bases unmatched to any gene: 2. Germline CDR1 is SGHTA and CDR2 is FQGNSA. Points from the study as a whole: At day 60, the high TCRbeta diversity found in some patients originated from recipient T cells and thymic progenitors that had survived. About two months after transplant, alpha-beta T cells reportedly came from several hundred expanded graft clones. Newly produced T cells mostly provided counts and TCRbeta diversity after one year, as hyperexpanded clones declined.

Preparing the TCRbeta library involved the use of unique molecular identifiers. Via MiXCR, TCRdb re-called the PCR reads, giving one row per CDR3 protein. The sample yields around 250,000 distinct CDR3 sequences, 6.5% to 9% seen once. The source material was PBMCs, mostly from graft donor cells, sampled 180 days after TCRalphabeta/CD19-depleted stem cell transplant. V is TRBV7-2 and J is TRBJ2-1, with TRBD2 matching over 8 bases. This TCR derives from a male patient aged 10 to 17 who had a stem cell transplant for acute lymphoblastic leukemia, so the T cells may come from the graft donor. CDR3 bases: TGTGCCAGCAGCTTACGGGAGGGGGCCTACAATGAGCAGTTCTTC. Amino acid sequence: CASSLREGAYNEQFF.